The 23 T cell receptor beta chains below come from one sample, sequenced in a study of T-cell reconstitution after alpha-beta-depleted transplantation in children. Unique molecular identifiers were incorporated during preparation of the TCRbeta library. TCRdb processed the PCR reads anew with MiXCR; each CDR3 protein has one entry. The table includes 100,000 to 120,000 distinct CDR3 sequences, over 9% detected once. The sequences come from PBMCs from the stem cell graft donor, collected from the stem cell graft. The receptors originated from a human donor who donated a stem cell graft to a child with acute lymphoblastic leukemia.

This clonotype was recorded many times. The chain has TRBV11-2 and TRBJ1-5; possible D gene TRBD1, 6 bases. Germline CDR1 SGHAT, CDR2 FQNNGV. The CDR3 length is 15 residues. V gave up 0 bases and J gave up 6 bases, with 12 bases separating them. CDR3 amino acids: CASSLEAGASQPQHF. CDR3 DNA sequence: TGTGCCAGCAGCTTAGAAGCGGGGGCAAGTCAGCCCCAGCATTTT.

This clonotype was counted ten times or more. The chain joins TRBV18 to TRBJ1-4, with 8 bases lining up with TRBD1. The J segment lost 3 bases and the V segment lost 3 bases, leaving 0 bases of the junction unmatched. Germline CDR1 reads KGHSH; CDR2 reads LQKENI. This CDR3 region has 14 residues. CDR3 sequence (DNA): TGTGCCAGCTCACCGGGACAGGCTAATGAAAAACTGTTTTTT. Protein product: CASSPGQANEKLFF.

There are many counts of this clonotype. The V gene is TRBV7-9, the J gene TRBJ1-2; no firm D call. CDR3 length: 14 amino acids. Germline loops: CDR1 SEHNR, CDR2 FQNEAQ (reference sequence). V gave up 1 base and J gave up 2 bases, with 8 bases separating them. Here the CDR3 reads CASSLVVGNYGYTF. In DNA form, the CDR3 reads TGTGCCAGCAGCTTAGTAGTCGGGAACTATGGCTACACCTTC. The full variable domain, rest sourced from reference TRBV7-9 and TRBJ1-2, is DTGVSQNPRHKITKRGQNVTFRCDPISEHNRLYWYRQTLGQGPEFLTYFQNEAQLEKSRLLSDRFSAERPKGSFSTLEIQRTEQGDSAMYLCASSLVVGNYGYTFGSGTRLTVV.

Note on this clonotype: A read error is possible here, since a much larger clone lies one base away. The chain joins TRBV12-3 or TRBV12-4 to TRBJ2-4; the D gene could be TRBD1 or TRBD2 (5 bases each). The CDR3 loop spans 14 amino acids. CDR3 bases: TGTGCCAGCAGCACCTCGGGACGCAAAAACAGTCAGTACTTC. It yields the protein CASSTSGRKNSQYF.

Ten or more counts support this clonotype. The J gene is TRBJ2-7, the V gene TRBV12-3 or TRBV12-4; D is possibly TRBD1 (6 bases). The CDR3 sequence is 14 residues long. V was clipped by 3 bases and J by 3 bases, with 12 bases between them. The CDR3 sequence: CASSFGNRVYEQYF. The CDR3 DNA follows: TGTGCCAGCAGTTTTGGGAACAGGGTCTACGAGCAGTACTTC.

Turning to this clonotype: This may be a read error, as it is one base from a much larger clone. This chain joins TRBV11-2 and TRBJ1-1, with D maybe TRBD1 (5 bases). The CDR3 has 16 residues. The germline CDR1 and CDR2 sequences are SGHAT and FQNNGV. CDR3 coding DNA: TGTGCCAGCAGCTTAGTTCGGGGCCGGATGGACACTGAATCTTTCTTT. Its protein product is CASSLVRGRMDTESFF.

This clonotype was seen more than once but under ten times. A much larger clone differs by one base, so this may be a read error. The chain recombines TRBV6-1 with TRBJ2-4; D not resolved. Trimming pared 5 bases from V and 12 bases from J, leaving 23 bases between. CDR1 and CDR2 (germline): MNHNS, SASEGT. The CDR3 has 15 amino acids. This chain's CDR3 is CASSPRPQGRHSQYF. CDR3 nucleotide sequence: TGTGCCAGCAGTCCCCGGCCCCAAGGAAGGCACAGTCAGTACTTC.

This clonotype was seen many times. The chain is built from TRBV5-1 and TRBJ2-5, with 7 bases lining up with TRBD1. Germline CDR1 SGHRS, CDR2 YFSETQ. The CDR3 runs 13 residues. The V segment lost 4 bases and the J segment 3 bases; nucleotides outside the gene matches: 3. The CDR3 reads CASSPGTEETQYF. CDR3 coding DNA: TGCGCCAGCAGCCCCGGGACAGAAGAGACCCAGTACTTC.

This clonotype was detected many times. The rearrangement joins TRBV5-1 to TRBJ2-7; tentatively, D is TRBD1 (6 bases). Between the trimmed V and J ends, which lost 4 bases and 3 bases, there was a span of 17 bases. Germline loops: CDR1 SGHRS, CDR2 YFSETQ. This CDR3 is 15 amino acids long. The CDR3 sequence: CASSPLTGASYEQYF. DNA for the CDR3: TGCGCCAGCAGCCCCCTGACAGGAGCTAGCTACGAGCAGTACTTC.

This clonotype was detected ten times or more. This chain links TRBV5-1 with TRBJ2-3; the D gene is possibly TRBD1 (6 bases). Germline V gene sequence: CDR1 SGHRS, CDR2 YFSETQ. Deletions cut 4 bases from V and 0 bases from J, with 9 bases between. This CDR3 has 14 amino acids. The CDR3 DNA follows: TGCGCCAGCAGCCAGGGGAAGAGCACAGATACGCAGTATTTT. Amino acid sequence: CASSQGKSTDTQYF.

This clonotype was seen many times. V is TRBV29-1 and J is TRBJ2-7; D is possibly TRBD1 or TRBD2 (5 bases each). The CDR3 extends over 15 amino acids. Trimming stripped 4 bases from V and 1 base from J, with 17 bases between. Germline V gene lookup returns CDR1 SQVTM and CDR2 ANQGSEA. CDR3 bases: TGCAGCGTTGGGGGACGGGGCCCGCGGTCCTACGAGCAGTACTTC. This translates into CSVGGRGPRSYEQYF.

The V and J genes are TRBV4-3 and TRBJ2-2; 9 bases line up with TRBD2. There are 17 residues in the CDR3. Trimming removed 2 bases from V and 2 bases from J; junction bases left unmatched: 6. Germline values: CDR1 LGHNA, CDR2 YSLEER. CDR3 nucleotide sequence: TGCGCCAGCAGCCAATATAGCGGGGGCCTTAACACCGGGGAGCTGTTTTTT. Amino acids: CASSQYSGGLNTGELFF.

The table lists this clonotype with many counts. This chain uses TRBV7-3 with TRBJ2-1, with TRBD2 as a possible D gene (5 bases). This CDR3 is 15 amino acids long. Trimming pared 4 bases from V and 6 bases from J, leaving 16 bases between. CDR1 and CDR2 from the germline V gene are SGHTA and FQGTGA. The CDR3 sequence: CASSSLAGGLNEQFF. Written as DNA, the CDR3 is TGTGCCAGCAGCTCCCTGGCAGGCGGACTCAATGAGCAGTTCTTC.

The rearrangement joins TRBV20-1 to TRBJ2-2; 7 bases are shared with TRBD1. V gave up 0 bases and J gave up 4 bases; unmatched junction bases: 8. This CDR3 is built from 16 residues. In germline, CDR1 is DFQATT, CDR2 SNEGSKA (reference sequence). This CDR3 reads CSARDPMTGPTGELFF. In DNA form, the CDR3 reads TGCAGTGCTAGAGATCCGATGACAGGGCCCACCGGGGAGCTGTTTTTT.

The sample holds many counts of this clonotype. The rearrangement joins TRBV5-1 to TRBJ2-2; TRBD1 might be the D (6 bases). Trimming removed 4 bases at V and 3 bases at J, with 16 bases between. CDR1 is SGHRS and CDR2 is YFSETQ in the germline V gene. The CDR3 length is 16 residues. The CDR3 DNA reads TGCGCCAGCAGCCGGCCCAACCAGGGGCACACCGGGGAGCTGTTTTTT. The encoded protein is CASSRPNQGHTGELFF.

Note on this clonotype: This may be a read error, as it is one base from a much larger clone. The gene calls are TRBV7-2 and TRBJ2-1; no clear D. The CDR3 loop spans 12 amino acids. Germline V CDR1 and CDR2: SGHTA, FQGNSA. The CDR3 bases are TGTGCCAGCAGCTCGAATGTAAATGTGCAGTTCTTC. It specifies CASSSNVNVQFF.

This clonotype was observed many times. The gene calls are TRBV18 and TRBJ2-7, with a possible D match to TRBD2 (5 bases). The CDR3 is made up of 16 amino acids. V lost 5 bases to trimming and J lost 4 bases, with 21 bases between them. CDR1 and CDR2 (germline): KGHSH, LQKENI. CDR3 bases: TGTGCCAGCTCAGGCCTAGGACTGGATGGGGTTTACGAGCAGTACTTC. It yields the protein CASSGLGLDGVYEQYF.

This clonotype came up many times. The chain uses TRBV29-1 and TRBJ2-1; perhaps TRBD1 as D (8 bases). The V gene's germline CDR1 is SQVTM and CDR2 ANQGSEA. Trimming cost V 7 bases and J 4 bases, with 23 bases left between them. The CDR3 spans 16 residues. In DNA form, the CDR3 reads TGCAGCGCGGAAGGGTGGACAGGGAGGGGGTACAATGAGCAGTTCTTC. Its protein product is CSAEGWTGRGYNEQFF.

This clonotype was detected many times. The rearrangement joins TRBV7-7 to TRBJ2-2; 7 bases align to TRBD2. Germline CDR1 SSHAT, CDR2 FNYEAQ (reference sequence). This CDR3 region has 18 residues. Written as DNA, the CDR3 is TGTGCTAGCTCTCCAGGGCGGGGGACCAGCGCGAACACCGGGGAGCTGTTTTTT. Translating gives CASSPGRGTSANTGELFF. Full variable domain (rest looked up from reference TRBV7-7 and TRBJ2-2): GAGVSQSPRYKVTKRGQDVTLRCDPISSHATLYWYQQALGQGPEFLTYFNYEAQPDKSGLPSDRFSAERPEGSISTLTIQRTEQRDSAMYRCASSPGRGTSANTGELFFGEGSRLTVL.

This clonotype was seen many times. The chain has TRBV7-2 and TRBJ2-7; the D is unclear. This CDR3 is 14 amino acids long. V shed 5 bases and J shed 2 bases, with 13 bases lying between them. Germline values: CDR1 SGHTA, CDR2 FQGNSA. CDR3 coding DNA: TGTGCCAGCAGCCCGGTAGACATCCCCTACGAGCAGTACTTC. Translated, it gives CASSPVDIPYEQYF. The entire variable domain, with the rest obtained from reference TRBV7-2 and TRBJ2-7, is as follows: GAGVSQSPSNKVTEKGKDVELRCDPISGHTALYWYRQSLGQGLEFLIYFQGNSAPDKSGLPSDRFSAERTGGSVSTLTIQRTQQEDSAVYLCASSPVDIPYEQYFGPGTRLTVT.

This clonotype was observed many times. The chain couples TRBV15 to TRBJ2-2; 9 bases are a match to TRBD1. J lost 1 base, V lost 0 bases, and 3 bases had no gene match. Germline V gives CDR1 LNHNV, CDR2 YYDKDF (reference sequence). The CDR3 has 17 residues. The CDR3 sequence is CATSRDRGQGNTGELFF. The CDR3 nucleotides are TGTGCCACCAGCAGAGATAGGGGACAGGGGAACACCGGGGAGCTGTTTTTT.

This clonotype has at least ten counts. V usage is TRBV10-3 and J usage is TRBJ2-7; possible D gene TRBD1, 5 bases. Trimming left V 0 bases short and J 7 bases short, with 16 bases between. This CDR3 comprises 15 residues. CDR1 is ENHRY, CDR2 SYGVKD, per germline. This chain's CDR3 is CAISESRVGSWEQYF. The CDR3 DNA reads as TGTGCCATCAGTGAGTCCAGGGTCGGGTCTTGGGAGCAGTACTTC.

This clonotype has ten or more counts. J is TRBJ2-7 and V is TRBV12-3 or TRBV12-4; 9 bases agree with TRBD2. The CDR3 consists of 16 residues. After removal of 1 base from V and 6 bases from J, the junction contained 10 bases not matched to a gene. CDR3 bases: TGTGCCAGCAGTTTAGAGGTTACTAGCGGGTTCGTCGAGCAGTACTTC. Residues: CASSLEVTSGFVEQYF.